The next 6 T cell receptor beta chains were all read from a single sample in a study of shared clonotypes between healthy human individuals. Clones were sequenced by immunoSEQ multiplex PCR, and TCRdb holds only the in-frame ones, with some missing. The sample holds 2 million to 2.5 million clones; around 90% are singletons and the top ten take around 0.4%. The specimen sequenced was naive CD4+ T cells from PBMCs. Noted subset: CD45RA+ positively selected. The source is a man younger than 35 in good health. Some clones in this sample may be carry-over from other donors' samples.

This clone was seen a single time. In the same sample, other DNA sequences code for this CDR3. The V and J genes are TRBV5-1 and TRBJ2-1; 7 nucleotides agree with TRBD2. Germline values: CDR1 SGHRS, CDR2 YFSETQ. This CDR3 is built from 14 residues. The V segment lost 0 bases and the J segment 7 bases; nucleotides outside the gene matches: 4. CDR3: CASSLGLAINEQFF. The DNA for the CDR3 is TGCGCCAGCAGCTTGGGACTAGCTATTAATGAGCAGTTCTTC.

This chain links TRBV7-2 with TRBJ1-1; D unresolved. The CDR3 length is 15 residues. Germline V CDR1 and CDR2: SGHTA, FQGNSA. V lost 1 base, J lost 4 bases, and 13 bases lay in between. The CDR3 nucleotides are TGTGCCAGCAGCTTAGGTCAAGTGCGGGCCACTGAAGCTTTCTTT. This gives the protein CASSLGQVRATEAFF.

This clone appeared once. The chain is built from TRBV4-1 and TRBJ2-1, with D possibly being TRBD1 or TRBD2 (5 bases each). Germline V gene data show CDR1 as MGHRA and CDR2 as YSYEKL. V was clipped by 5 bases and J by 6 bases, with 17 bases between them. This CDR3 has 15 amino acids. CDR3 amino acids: CASSGGVRRANEQFF. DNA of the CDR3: TGCGCCAGCAGCGGGGGAGTCCGCAGGGCCAATGAGCAGTTCTTC.

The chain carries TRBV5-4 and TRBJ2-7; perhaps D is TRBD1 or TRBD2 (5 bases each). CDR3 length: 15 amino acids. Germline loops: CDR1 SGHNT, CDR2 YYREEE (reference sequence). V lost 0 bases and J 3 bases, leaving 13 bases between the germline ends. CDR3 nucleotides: TGTGCCAGCAGCTTGGCGGGACGGTTGGTCTACGAGCAGTACTTC. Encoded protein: CASSLAGRLVYEQYF. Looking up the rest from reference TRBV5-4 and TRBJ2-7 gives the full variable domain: ETGVTQSPTHLIKTRGQQVTLRCSSQSGHNTVSWYQQALGQGPQFIFQYYREEENGRGNFPPRFSGLQFPNYSSELNVNALELDDSALYLCASSLAGRLVYEQYFGPGTRLTVT.

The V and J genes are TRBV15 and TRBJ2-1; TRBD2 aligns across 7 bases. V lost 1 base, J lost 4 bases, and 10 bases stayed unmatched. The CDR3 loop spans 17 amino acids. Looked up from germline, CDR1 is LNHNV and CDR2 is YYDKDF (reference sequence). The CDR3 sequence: CATSRGGSGTLYNEQFF. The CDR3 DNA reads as TGTGCCACCAGCAGAGGAGGGAGCGGGACGCTTTACAATGAGCAGTTCTTC.

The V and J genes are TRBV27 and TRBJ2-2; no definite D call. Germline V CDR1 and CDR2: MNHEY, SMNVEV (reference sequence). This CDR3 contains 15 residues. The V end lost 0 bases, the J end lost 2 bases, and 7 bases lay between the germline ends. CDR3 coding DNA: TGTGCCAGCAGTTTATCGCTCTCCAACACCGGGGAGCTGTTTTTT. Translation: CASSLSLSNTGELFF.